This passage covers 6 T cell receptor beta chains from one sample sequenced in a study of T-cell reconstitution after alpha-beta-depleted transplantation in children. Molecular barcoding with unique molecular identifiers was used for the TCRbeta library. TCRdb redid the calling of the PCR reads with MiXCR, one entry per CDR3 protein. This table has about 300,000 distinct CDR3 sequences, roughly 9.1% appearing once. Sequencing was performed on PBMCs, taken before TCRalphabeta/CD19-depleted stem cell transplant. These receptors were obtained from a boy under two years old with acute myeloid leukemia, due to receive a stem cell transplant.

This clonotype has a count of ten or more. The CDR3 sequence: CASSLERQGNSPLHF. The CDR3 bases are TGTGCCAGCAGCCTCGAGCGACAGGGCAATTCACCCCTCCACTTT. The rearrangement uses TRBV7-8 and TRBJ1-6; 7 bases line up with TRBD1. J gave up 7 bases and V 5 bases, and 8 bases lay outside the gene matches. The CDR3 covers 15 residues. Per germline, CDR1 SGHVS and CDR2 FQNEAQ.

A remark on this clonotype: This may stem from a read error, because a much larger clone lies one nucleotide away. V usage is TRBV11-2 and J usage is TRBJ2-5; D may be TRBD1 (6 bases). Germline V gene lookup returns CDR1 SGHAT and CDR2 FQNNGV. CDR3 size: 16 residues. CDR3 protein: CASSLDPGHTKETRYF. The CDR3 DNA sequence: TGTGCCAGCAGCTTAGATCCGGGACATACAAAAGAGACCCGGTACTTC.

This clonotype has ten or more counts. V and J are TRBV19 and TRBJ2-3; D not certain. CDR3 length: 12 amino acids. Germline V lookup: CDR1 LNHDA, CDR2 SQIVND (reference sequence). Trimming left V 6 bases short and J 4 bases short, with 8 bases between. The CDR3 spells CASSITPDTQYF. The CDR3 DNA follows: TGTGCCAGTAGCATCACTCCAGATACGCAGTATTTT.

Points on this clonotype: A read error may produce the germline difference seen at one junction end. This chain connects TRBV28 to TRBJ2-1; the D call may be TRBD1 or TRBD2 (7 bases each). CDR3 size: 15 residues. Germline V gene sequence: CDR1 MDHEN, CDR2 SYDVKM. CDR3 bases: TGTGCCGGCAGGGGGGGAACCAGGCCGTACAATGAGCAGTTCTTC. This encodes CAGRGGTRPYNEQFF.

This clonotype was observed a handful of times. This chain connects TRBV20-1 to TRBJ2-3; D may match TRBD1 or TRBD2 (5 bases each). Germline V gene data show CDR1 as DFQATT and CDR2 as SNEGSKA (reference sequence). The ends were cut back, 5 bases at V and 4 bases at J, with 10 bases in the middle. The CDR3 is 12 residues long. CDR3 region: CSAVGPPDTQYF. CDR3 DNA sequence: TGCAGTGCTGTGGGACCCCCAGATACGCAGTATTTT.

A few counts support this clonotype. The rearrangement joins TRBV10-3 to TRBJ2-4, with TRBD1 identical over 10 bases. V dropped 11 bases and J dropped 2; count of bases not matched to a gene: 6. The CDR3 loop spans 14 amino acids. The V gene's germline CDR1 is ENHRY and CDR2 SYGVKD. Written as DNA, the CDR3 is TGTGCCGTCGACAGGGGGCTGTCCAAAAACATTCAGTACTTC. It is translated as CAVDRGLSKNIQYF.